The T cell receptor beta chain under discussion was sequenced for a study of T cell responses to AZD1222 COVID-19 vaccine. Study-wide results and limits: Regions left unmutated in variants are reportedly the target of nearly half of spike-specific TCRs.

As regards this clone: What it recognizes is unknown.

The V and J ends lost 0 bases and 3 bases respectively, with 14 bases between them. Germline loops: CDR1 GTSNPN, CDR2 SVGIG (reference sequence). The CDR3 covers 15 residues. Assay used: immunoSEQ multiplex PCR; TCRdb lists only in-frame clones, some missing. In the table there are some 160,000 clones, roughly 85% of which are singletons. Material: peripheral blood, obtained 28 days after the second AZD1222 dose. The sequence derives from an adult who received the AZD1222 COVID-19 vaccine. The chain joins TRBV30 to TRBJ1-2; D is unclear. For the CDR3, the DNA is TGTGCCTGGAGTGTAGATTTAGGACGGGACTATGGCTACACCTTC. It yields the protein CAWSVDLGRDYGYTF.